This TCR beta chain originates from a study of early T cells in non-severe SARS-CoV-2 infection. In the study overall: From unsorted whole blood, bulk RNA was sequenced, and the chains remained unpaired.

Tagging with unique molecular identifiers was applied to individual cDNA molecules. TCRdb re-called the 5' RACE reads through MiXCR, storing one row per CDR3 protein. The data hold under 75,000 distinct CDR3 sequences, with under 15% observed a single time. This clonotype was sampled from an adult who was a healthcare worker with PCR-confirmed SARS-CoV-2 infection or an uninfected control (not recorded which). The specimen was whole blood.

CDR3 DNA: TGTGCCAGCAAGTCGGACCCACGATATACGCAGTATTTT. Its translation: CASKSDPRYTQYF. The chain carries TRBV6-2 or TRBV6-3 and TRBJ2-3; no reliable D call. In germline, CDR1 is MNHEY, CDR2 SVGEGT. CDR3 length equals 13 residues. Trimming took off 7 bases at V and 7 bases at J, with 15 bases between the two ends.